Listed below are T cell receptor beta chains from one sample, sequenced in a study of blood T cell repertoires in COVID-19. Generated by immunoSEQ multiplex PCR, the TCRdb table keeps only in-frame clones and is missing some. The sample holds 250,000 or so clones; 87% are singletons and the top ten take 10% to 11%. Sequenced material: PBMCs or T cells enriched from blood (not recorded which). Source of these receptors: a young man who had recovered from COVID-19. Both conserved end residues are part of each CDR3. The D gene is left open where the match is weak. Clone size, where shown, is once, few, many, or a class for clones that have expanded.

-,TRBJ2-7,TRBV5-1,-,TGCGCCAGCAGCTCGGGCTACGAGCAGTACTTC,CASSSGYEQYF
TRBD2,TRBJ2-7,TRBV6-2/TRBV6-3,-,TGTGCCAGCAGTTACGGGGCTATAGCGGGAGGCGTCTCCGAGCAGTACTTC,CASSYGAIAGGVSEQYF
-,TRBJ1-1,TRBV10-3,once,TGTGCCATCAGTGATTGGGCCACTGAAGCTTTCTTT,CAISDWATEAFF
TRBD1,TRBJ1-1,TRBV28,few,TGTGCCAGCTCGGCAGGGGGTTTCACTGAAGCTTTCTTT,CASSAGGFTEAFF
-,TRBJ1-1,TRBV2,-,TGTGCCAGCAGACCAAACAACATCTTAAACACTGAAGCTTTCTTT,CASRPNNILNTEAFF
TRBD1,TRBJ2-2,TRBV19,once,TGTGCCAGTAGGCAGGGGGCGGAAACCGGGGAGCTGTTTTTT,CASRQGAETGELFF
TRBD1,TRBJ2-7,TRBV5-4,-,TGTGCCAGCACCCGGATGGGACAGGGGAGTTCCTACGAGCAGTACTTC,CASTRMGQGSSYEQYF
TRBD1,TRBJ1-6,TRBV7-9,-,TGTGCCAGCAGCTTAGCGGACAGGGCCGGCTCACCCCTCCACTTT,CASSLADRAGSPLHF
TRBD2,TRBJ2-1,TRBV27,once,TGTGCCAGCAGTTCCCCCCCCGGCGGGAGGGTCCATGAGCAGTTCTTC,CASSSPPGGRVHEQFF
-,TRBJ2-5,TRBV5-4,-,TGTGCCAGCAGATACGGGGATCGGGAGACCCAGTACTTC,CASRYGDRETQYF
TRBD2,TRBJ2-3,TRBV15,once,TGTGCCACCAGCAGATTTCAAAGCGGGACCACAGATACGCAGTATTTT,CATSRFQSGTTDTQYF
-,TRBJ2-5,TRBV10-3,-,TGTGCCATCAGTGACCCACCACAGGGTTCATCAAAGGGGGAGACCCAGTACTTC,CAISDPPQGSSKGETQYF
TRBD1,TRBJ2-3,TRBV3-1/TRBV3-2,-,TGTGCCAGCAGCCAAAATAGAGGGGGCGCAGATACGCAGTATTTT,CASSQNRGGADTQYF
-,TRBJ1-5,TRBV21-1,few,TGTGCCAGCAGCACTCAACAAAATCAGCCCCAGCATTTT,CASSTQQNQPQHF